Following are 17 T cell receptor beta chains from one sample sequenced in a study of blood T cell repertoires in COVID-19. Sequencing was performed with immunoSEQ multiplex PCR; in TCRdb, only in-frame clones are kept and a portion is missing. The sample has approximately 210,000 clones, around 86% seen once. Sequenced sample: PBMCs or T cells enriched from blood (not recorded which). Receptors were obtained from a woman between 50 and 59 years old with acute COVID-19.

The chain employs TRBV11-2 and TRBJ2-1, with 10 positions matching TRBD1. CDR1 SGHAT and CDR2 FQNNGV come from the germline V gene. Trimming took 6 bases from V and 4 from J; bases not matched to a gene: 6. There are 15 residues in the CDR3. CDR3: CASRIPGQGYNEQFF. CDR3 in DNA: TGTGCCAGCAGAATCCCGGGACAGGGGTACAATGAGCAGTTCTTC.

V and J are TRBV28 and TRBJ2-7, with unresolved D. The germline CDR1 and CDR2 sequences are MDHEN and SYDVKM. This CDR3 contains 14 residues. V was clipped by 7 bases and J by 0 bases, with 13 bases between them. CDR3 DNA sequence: TGTGCCAGCACCCAGACCAGGCCCTCCTACGAGCAGTACTTC. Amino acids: CASTQTRPSYEQYF.

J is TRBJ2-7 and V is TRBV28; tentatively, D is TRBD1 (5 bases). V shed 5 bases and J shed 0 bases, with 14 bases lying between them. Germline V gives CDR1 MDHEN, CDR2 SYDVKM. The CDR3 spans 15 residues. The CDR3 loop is CASSPSGQGSYEQYF. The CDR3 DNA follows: TGTGCCAGCAGTCCTTCAGGGCAGGGCTCCTACGAGCAGTACTTC.

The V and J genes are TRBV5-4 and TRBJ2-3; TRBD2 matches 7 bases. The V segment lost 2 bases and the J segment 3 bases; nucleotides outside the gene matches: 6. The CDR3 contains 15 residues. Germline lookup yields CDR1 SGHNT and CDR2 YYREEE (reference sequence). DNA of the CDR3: TGTGCCAGCAGCTTAAGGCTAGCGGATACAGATACGCAGTATTTT. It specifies CASSLRLADTDTQYF. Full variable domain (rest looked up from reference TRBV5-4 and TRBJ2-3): ETGVTQSPTHLIKTRGQQVTLRCSSQSGHNTVSWYQQALGQGPQFIFQYYREEENGRGNFPPRFSGLQFPNYSSELNVNALELDDSALYLCASSLRLADTDTQYFGPGTRLTVL.

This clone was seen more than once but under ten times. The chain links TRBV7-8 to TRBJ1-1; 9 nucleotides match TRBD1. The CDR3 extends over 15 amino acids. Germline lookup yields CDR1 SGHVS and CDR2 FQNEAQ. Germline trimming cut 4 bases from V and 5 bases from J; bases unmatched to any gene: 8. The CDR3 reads CASSSQGTGLTEAFF. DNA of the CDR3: TGTGCCAGCAGCTCCCAAGGGACAGGGCTAACTGAAGCTTTCTTT. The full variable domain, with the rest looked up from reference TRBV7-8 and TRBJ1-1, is GAGVSQSPRYKVAKRGQDVALRCDPISGHVSLFWYQQALGQGPEFLTYFQNEAQLDKSGLPSDRFFAERPEGSVSTLKIQRTQQEDSAVYLCASSSQGTGLTEAFFGQGTRLTVV.

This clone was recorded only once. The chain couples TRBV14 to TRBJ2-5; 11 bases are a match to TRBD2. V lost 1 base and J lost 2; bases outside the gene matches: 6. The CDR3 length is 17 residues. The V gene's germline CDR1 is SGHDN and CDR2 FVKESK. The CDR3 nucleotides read TGTGCCAGCAGCCAAGTAACTAGCGGGAGACGGCAAGAGACCCAGTACTTC. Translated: CASSQVTSGRRQETQYF.

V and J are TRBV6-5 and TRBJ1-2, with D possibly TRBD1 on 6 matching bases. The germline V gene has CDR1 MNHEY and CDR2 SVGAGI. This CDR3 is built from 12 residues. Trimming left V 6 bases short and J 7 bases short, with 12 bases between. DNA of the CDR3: TGTGCCAGCAGAAGTACAGGGTTTGGCTACACCTTC. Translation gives CASRSTGFGYTF.

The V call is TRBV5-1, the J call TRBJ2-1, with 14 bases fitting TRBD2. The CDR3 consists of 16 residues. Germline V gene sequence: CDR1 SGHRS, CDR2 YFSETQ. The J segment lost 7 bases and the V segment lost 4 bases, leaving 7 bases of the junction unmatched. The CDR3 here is CASSPPTSGGANEQFF. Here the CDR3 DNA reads TGCGCCAGCAGCCCCCCGACTAGCGGGGGGGCGAATGAGCAGTTCTTC.

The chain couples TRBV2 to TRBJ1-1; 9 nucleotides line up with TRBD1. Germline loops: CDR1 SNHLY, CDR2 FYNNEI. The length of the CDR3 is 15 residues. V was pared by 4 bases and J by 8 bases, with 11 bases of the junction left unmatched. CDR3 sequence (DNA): TGTGCCAGCAGTGCCCCTGGGACAGGGCCATTCGAAGCTTTCTTT. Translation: CASSAPGTGPFEAFF.

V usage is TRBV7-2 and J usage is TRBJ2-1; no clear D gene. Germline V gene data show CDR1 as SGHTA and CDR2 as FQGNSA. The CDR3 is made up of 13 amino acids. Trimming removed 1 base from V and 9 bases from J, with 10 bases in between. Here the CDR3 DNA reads TGTGCCAGCAGCTTAGGGTCTAGTTTTGAGCAGTTCTTC. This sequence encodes CASSLGSSFEQFF.

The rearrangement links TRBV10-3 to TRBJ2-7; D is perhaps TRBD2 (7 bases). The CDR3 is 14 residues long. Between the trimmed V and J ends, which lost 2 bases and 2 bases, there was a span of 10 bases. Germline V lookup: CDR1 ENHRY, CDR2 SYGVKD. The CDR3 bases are TGTGCCATCAGTGAGGGGGGGGCCCCCTACGAGCAGTACTTC. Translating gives CAISEGGAPYEQYF.

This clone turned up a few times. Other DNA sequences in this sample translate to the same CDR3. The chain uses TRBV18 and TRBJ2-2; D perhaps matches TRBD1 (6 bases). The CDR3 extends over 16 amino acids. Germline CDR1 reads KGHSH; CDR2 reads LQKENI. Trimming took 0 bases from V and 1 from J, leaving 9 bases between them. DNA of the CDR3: TGTGCCAGCTCACCACCTAAGGGACAGAACACCGGGGAGCTGTTTTTT. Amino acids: CASSPPKGQNTGELFF.

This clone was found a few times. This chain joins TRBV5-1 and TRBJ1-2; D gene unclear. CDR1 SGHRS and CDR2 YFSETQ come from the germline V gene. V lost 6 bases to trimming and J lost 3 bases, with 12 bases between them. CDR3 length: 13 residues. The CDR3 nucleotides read TGCGCCAGCACAGCGGAGGGCGACTATGGCTACACCTTC. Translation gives CASTAEGDYGYTF. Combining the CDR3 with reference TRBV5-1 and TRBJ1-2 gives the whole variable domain KAGVTQTPRYLIKTRGQQVTLSCSPISGHRSVSWYQQTPGQGLQFLFEYFSETQRNKGNFPGRFSGRQFSNSRSEMNVSTLELGDSALYLCASTAEGDYGYTFGSGTRLTVV.

CDR3 amino acids: CASSILASTDTQYF. The CDR3 nucleotides read TGTGCCAGCAGCATACTAGCGAGCACAGATACGCAGTATTTT. The J gene is TRBJ2-3, the V gene TRBV11-3; 7 bases are a match to TRBD2. CDR1 and CDR2 from the germline V gene are SGHNT and YENEEA. The junction had 2 bases not matched to a gene; V was cut back by 5 bases and J by 0 bases. The CDR3 runs to 14 residues.

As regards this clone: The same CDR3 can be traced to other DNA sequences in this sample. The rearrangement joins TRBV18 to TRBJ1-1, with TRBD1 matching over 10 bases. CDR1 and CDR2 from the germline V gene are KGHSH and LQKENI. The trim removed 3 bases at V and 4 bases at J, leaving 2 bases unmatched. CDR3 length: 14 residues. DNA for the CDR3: TGTGCCAGCTCACCTAGGACAGGGGGCACTGAAGCTTTCTTT. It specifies CASSPRTGGTEAFF.

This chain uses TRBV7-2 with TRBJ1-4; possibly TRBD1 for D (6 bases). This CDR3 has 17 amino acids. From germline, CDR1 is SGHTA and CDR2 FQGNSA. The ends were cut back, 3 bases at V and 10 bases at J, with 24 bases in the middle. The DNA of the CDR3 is TGTGCCAGCAGCTTGTTTGATCTTGGGGGGGCCGGAGGAAAACTGTTTTTT. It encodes CASSLFDLGGAGGKLFF.

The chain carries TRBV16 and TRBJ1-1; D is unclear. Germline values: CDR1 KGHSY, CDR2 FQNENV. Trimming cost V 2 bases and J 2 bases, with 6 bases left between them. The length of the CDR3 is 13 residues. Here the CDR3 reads CASSQQINTEAFF. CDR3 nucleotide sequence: TGTGCCAGCAGCCAACAGATAAACACTGAAGCTTTCTTT.